What follows are 2 T cell receptor beta chains derived from one specimen sequenced in a study of T cell repertoires in cytomegalovirus infection. TCRdb passed the reads through MiXCR, listing each CDR3 protein once. Of roughly 230,000 distinct CDR3 sequences listed, about 15% are singletons. What was sequenced was CD8+ T cells from PBMCs. These receptors originate from a human donor in good health (CMV status not recorded). Some clones in this sample may be carry-over from other donors' samples.

This clonotype has at least ten counts. The chain carries TRBV20-1 and TRBJ1-1; 8 bases match TRBD1. The CDR3 covers 15 residues. In germline, CDR1 is DFQATT, CDR2 SNEGSKA (reference sequence). The junction had 9 bases not matched to a gene; V was cut back by 6 bases and J by 0 bases. The CDR3 DNA reads as TGCAGTGCCCGGACAGGGAGATTTATGAACACTGAAGCTTTCTTT. Its protein is CSARTGRFMNTEAFF.

This clonotype was seen more than once but under ten times. V is TRBV7-8 and J is TRBJ1-1; the D gene is possibly TRBD1 (5 bases). CDR1 and CDR2 (germline): SGHVS, FQNEAQ. V lost 2 bases and J lost 7, with 20 bases in between. The CDR3 runs to 16 residues. Here the CDR3 reads CASSLFVSGLLDEAFF. The CDR3 nucleotides are TGTGCCAGCAGCTTATTTGTTTCAGGGTTACTCGATGAAGCTTTCTTT.